The next 10 T cell receptor beta chains were all read from a single sample in a study of cytotoxic CD8 clonotypes in ibrutinib-treated CLL. Generated by immunoSEQ multiplex PCR, the TCRdb table keeps only in-frame clones and is missing some. The sample lists around 310,000 clones, roughly 79% occurring once. The specimen comprised PBMCs, sampled before ibrutinib treatment. These receptors all come from a human donor with chronic lymphocytic leukemia.

The gene calls are TRBV5-1 and TRBJ2-7; D possibly corresponds to TRBD2 (6 bases). CDR1 SGHRS and CDR2 YFSETQ come from the germline V gene. Trimming cost V 4 bases and J 4 bases, with 18 bases left between them. This CDR3 contains 15 residues. CDR3 sequence (DNA): TGCGCCAGCAGCCTACTGGGGGGAAGCACTTACGAGCAGTACTTC. This encodes CASSLLGGSTYEQYF.

The gene calls are TRBV19 and TRBJ1-2, with 8 bases identical to TRBD1. The CDR3 contains 16 residues. V lost 7 bases, J lost 1 base, and 11 bases stayed unmatched. Germline V gene lookup returns CDR1 LNHDA and CDR2 SQIVND (reference sequence). CDR3 protein: CASNGQGRAYNYGYTF. CDR3 in DNA: TGTGCCAGTAATGGACAGGGCCGTGCCTATAACTATGGCTACACCTTC.

There are a few counts of this clone. The V gene is TRBV19, the J gene TRBJ2-7; 8 bases align to TRBD2. The length of the CDR3 is 17 residues. Germline V gene data show CDR1 as LNHDA and CDR2 as SQIVND (reference sequence). V lost 5 bases to trimming and J lost 4 bases; unmatched junction nucleotides: 16. Here the CDR3 reads CASSHTLTREGFYEQYF. The CDR3 DNA sequence: TGTGCCAGTAGTCACACCCTTACCCGGGAGGGTTTTTACGAGCAGTACTTC.

The chain joins TRBV28 to TRBJ2-7; tentatively, D is TRBD2 (5 bases). The CDR3 is 15 amino acids. Trimming pared 3 bases from V and 0 bases from J, leaving 12 bases between. Germline V gives CDR1 MDHEN, CDR2 SYDVKM. CDR3 nucleotides: TGTGCCAGCAGTTTGGTAGCGCGCAGCTCCTACGAGCAGTACTTC. It codes for CASSLVARSSYEQYF.

V and J are TRBV9 and TRBJ2-3; TRBD2 matches at 7 bases. Germline V gives CDR1 SGDLS, CDR2 YYNGEE. CDR3 size: 14 residues. After removal of 4 bases from V and 3 bases from J, the junction contained 5 bases not matched to a gene. In DNA, the CDR3 is TGTGCCAGCAGCCGGGGGGAGAGGACAGATACGCAGTATTTT. This codes for CASSRGERTDTQYF.

CDR3 in DNA: TGTGCCAGCAGCCCCGGGTTGGGCGGGCCACCCTACGAGCAGTACTTC. Translated, it gives CASSPGLGGPPYEQYF. This chain joins TRBV7-6 and TRBJ2-7, with D tentatively TRBD2 (5 bases). Trimming removed 5 bases at V and 2 bases at J, with 19 bases between. Germline V CDR1 and CDR2: SGHVS, FNYEAQ. CDR3 length: 16 residues.

The chain carries TRBV6-1 and TRBJ2-7, with D perhaps TRBD1 (6 bases). Trimming stripped 4 bases from V and 3 bases from J, with 13 bases between. There are 14 residues in the CDR3. Germline values: CDR1 MNHNS, CDR2 SASEGT. The CDR3 region is CASSGEGHFYEQYF. The CDR3 DNA follows: TGTGCCAGCAGTGGAGAGGGACACTTCTACGAGCAGTACTTC.

This clone has just a few counts. DNA of the CDR3: TGTGCCAGCAGCACACGAGCAGACAGCTCCTACAATGAGCAGTTCTTC. As protein: CASSTRADSSYNEQFF. The rearrangement joins TRBV11-2 to TRBJ2-1; D perhaps matches TRBD1 (5 bases). The V and J ends lost 5 bases and 0 bases respectively, with 14 bases between them. This CDR3 is 16 amino acids long. Per germline, CDR1 SGHAT and CDR2 FQNNGV.

This sequence joins TRBV27 and TRBJ1-4; unclear D gene. Germline-derived CDR1 and CDR2 are MNHEY and SMNVEV (reference sequence). V was shortened by 0 bases and J by 7 bases, with 15 bases between the two germline ends. The CDR3 has 16 residues. CDR3 protein: CASSLSSTVNIEKLFF. CDR3 nucleotide sequence: TGTGCCAGCAGTTTATCGTCGACCGTCAATATTGAAAAACTGTTTTTT.

For the CDR3, the DNA is TGTGCCAGCACCAATGGGGGGACTAGCGGATACGAGCAGTACTTC. Amino acid sequence: CASTNGGTSGYEQYF. This sequence joins TRBV27 and TRBJ2-7; 11 bases align to TRBD2. Trimming at V came to 7 bases and at J to 4 bases, leaving 9 bases not matched to a gene. CDR3 length: 15 residues. Germline values: CDR1 MNHEY, CDR2 SMNVEV (reference sequence).